The rows below give T cell receptor beta chains drawn from one sample of a study of cytomegalovirus exposure and HLA in healthy donors. The data were produced by immunoSEQ multiplex PCR, yet TCRdb's version contains in-frame clones alone and is incomplete. The data contain about 85,000 clones, over 70% of them seen just once; the ten biggest clones take up roughly 2%. The sequencing sample was made of PBMCs. The source of these receptors is a boy aged 5-17 years in good health and CMV-seronegative. Each CDR3 is given with its conserved first and last residue. The order of the fields is clone size, V gene, J gene, D gene, CDR3 DNA, CDR3 protein. The D gene is left open where the match is weak. For some rows the clone size is stated as once, few or many, or as a class when expanded; others skip it.

abundance: once
v_gene: TRBV4-3
j_gene: TRBJ2-1
d_gene: NA
CDR3nt: TGCGCCAGCAGCCAAGAACCCCAGGGCTCGTACAATGAGCAGTTCTTC
CDR3aa: CASSQEPQGSYNEQFF

abundance: NA
v_gene: TRBV20-1
j_gene: TRBJ1-1
d_gene: NA
CDR3nt: TGCAGTCCATCAAGGGGGACTGAAGCTTTCTTT
CDR3aa: CSPSRGTEAFF

abundance: NA
v_gene: TRBV18
j_gene: TRBJ1-2
d_gene: NA
CDR3nt: TGTGCCAGCTCACCCCCAGATTACTATGGCTACACCTTC
CDR3aa: CASSPPDYYGYTF

abundance: NA
v_gene: TRBV29-1
j_gene: TRBJ1-6
d_gene: NA
CDR3nt: TGCAGCGTTGAAACAGGTGACCCGGGTTCACCCCTCCACTTT
CDR3aa: CSVETGDPGSPLHF

abundance: NA
v_gene: TRBV6-1
j_gene: TRBJ1-1
d_gene: NA
CDR3nt: TGTGCCAGCAGTGAAGGTAGGGGAGGGACTGAAGCTTTCTTT
CDR3aa: CASSEGRGGTEAFF

abundance: NA
v_gene: TRBV27
j_gene: TRBJ1-4
d_gene: TRBD1
CDR3nt: TGTGCCACCCCGACAGGGGGAGTCGAAAAACTGTTTTTT
CDR3aa: CATPTGGVEKLFF

abundance: NA
v_gene: TRBV29-1
j_gene: TRBJ1-1
d_gene: NA
CDR3nt: TGCAGCGTTGAAGATCCATCAAGGGTTAGTAGGGGCACTGAAGCTTTCTTT
CDR3aa: CSVEDPSRVSRGTEAFF

abundance: NA
v_gene: TRBV5-4
j_gene: TRBJ2-3
d_gene: TRBD2
CDR3nt: TGTGCCAGCAGCTTGGGCCCGGGAGTGCGGGGGAGCACAGATACGCAGTATTTT
CDR3aa: CASSLGPGVRGSTDTQYF

abundance: NA
v_gene: TRBV5-1
j_gene: TRBJ1-6
d_gene: TRBD1
CDR3nt: TGCGCCAGCAGGTCCGGGACAGGCTATTCACCCCTCCACTTT
CDR3aa: CASRSGTGYSPLHF

abundance: NA
v_gene: TRBV7-2
j_gene: TRBJ2-7
d_gene: TRBD1
CDR3nt: TGTGCCAGCAGCCTCCGACAGGGGTCCTACGAGCAGTACTTC
CDR3aa: CASSLRQGSYEQYF

abundance: NA
v_gene: TRBV4-3
j_gene: TRBJ2-7
d_gene: TRBD1
CDR3nt: TGCGCCAGCAGCCAGTCCGGGACAGGACACTACGAGCAGTACTTC
CDR3aa: CASSQSGTGHYEQYF

abundance: NA
v_gene: TRBV7-6
j_gene: TRBJ2-4
d_gene: NA
CDR3nt: TGTGCCAGCAGCGACGGACAGAAAAACATTCAGTACTTC
CDR3aa: CASSDGQKNIQYF

abundance: NA
v_gene: TRBV19
j_gene: TRBJ1-5
d_gene: TRBD1
CDR3nt: TGTGCCAGTAGTGTACAGGGGAGTCAGCCCCAGCATTTT
CDR3aa: CASSVQGSQPQHF

abundance: once
v_gene: TRBV30
j_gene: TRBJ2-3
d_gene: TRBD2
CDR3nt: TGTGCCTGGGACGGACTAGCCAGCACAGATACGCAGTATTTT
CDR3aa: CAWDGLASTDTQYF

abundance: NA
v_gene: TRBV7-2
j_gene: TRBJ2-3
d_gene: TRBD2
CDR3nt: TGTGCCAGCAGCTTAGTCTTTGTGGAGCGGGAGGGCCCCACAGATACGCAGTATTTT
CDR3aa: CASSLVFVEREGPTDTQYF

abundance: NA
v_gene: TRBV5-1
j_gene: TRBJ1-1
d_gene: NA
CDR3nt: TGCGCCAGCCGGTGGGGCCCGATGAACACTGAAGCTTTCTTT
CDR3aa: CASRWGPMNTEAFF

abundance: NA
v_gene: TRBV4-1
j_gene: TRBJ2-1
d_gene: NA
CDR3nt: TGCGCCAGCAGCCAAGGGGGTGGGCTAGCCCCCGTAAATGAGCAGTTCTTC
CDR3aa: CASSQGGGLAPVNEQFF

abundance: NA
v_gene: TRBV28
j_gene: TRBJ2-2
d_gene: NA
CDR3nt: TGTGCCAGCAGTTCACCCCCGGGGGCCGGGGAGCTGTTTTTT
CDR3aa: CASSSPPGAGELFF

abundance: few
v_gene: TRBV4-1
j_gene: TRBJ1-3
d_gene: TRBD1
CDR3nt: TGCGCCAGCAGCCCTCTCCGAGGGGGCGGAAACACCATATATTTT
CDR3aa: CASSPLRGGGNTIYF

abundance: once
v_gene: TRBV29-1
j_gene: TRBJ1-1
d_gene: NA
CDR3nt: TGCAGCGTCGGTCAGGGGCTGAACACTGAAGCTTTCTTT
CDR3aa: CSVGQGLNTEAFF

abundance: NA
v_gene: TRBV4-3
j_gene: TRBJ1-2
d_gene: NA
CDR3nt: TGCGCCAGCAGCCCCTCCCTGGCTCCGACAGGAGACTATGGCTACACCTTC
CDR3aa: CASSPSLAPTGDYGYTF

abundance: once
v_gene: TRBV5-1
j_gene: TRBJ2-1
d_gene: NA
CDR3nt: TGCGCCAGCAGCCCAACCGGGACTGGAAACAATGAGCAGTTCTTC
CDR3aa: CASSPTGTGNNEQFF

abundance: NA
v_gene: TRBV5-1
j_gene: TRBJ1-5
d_gene: NA
CDR3nt: TGCGCCAGCAGCTTGGAGGCAGGGAATCAGCCCCAGCATTTT
CDR3aa: CASSLEAGNQPQHF

abundance: NA
v_gene: TRBV5-1
j_gene: TRBJ2-3
d_gene: NA
CDR3nt: TGCGCCAGCAGCTTGGCTACAGTAGAAGGAGATACGCAGTATTTT
CDR3aa: CASSLATVEGDTQYF

abundance: NA
v_gene: TRBV19
j_gene: TRBJ1-5
d_gene: NA
CDR3nt: TGTGCCAGTAGTATAGCTCCCAGCAATCAGCCCCAGCATTTT
CDR3aa: CASSIAPSNQPQHF

abundance: NA
v_gene: TRBV4-2
j_gene: TRBJ2-1
d_gene: NA
CDR3nt: TGTGCCAGCAGCCAAGGGGTAGACCGGAGATTGGGTGAGCAGTTCTTC
CDR3aa: CASSQGVDRRLGEQFF

abundance: NA
v_gene: TRBV7-2
j_gene: TRBJ2-1
d_gene: TRBD1
CDR3nt: TGTGCCAGCAGCACTCGACTTAGGACAGGGCTGGGCAATGAGCAGTTCTTC
CDR3aa: CASSTRLRTGLGNEQFF

abundance: NA
v_gene: TRBV30
j_gene: TRBJ1-5
d_gene: NA
CDR3nt: TGTGCCTGGAGTGTCGACAACAGCAATCAGCCCCAGCATTTT
CDR3aa: CAWSVDNSNQPQHF

abundance: NA
v_gene: TRBV28
j_gene: TRBJ1-3
d_gene: NA
CDR3nt: TGTGCCAGCATCCCCGGGGGAGGAAACACCATATATTTT
CDR3aa: CASIPGGGNTIYF

abundance: NA
v_gene: TRBV7-9
j_gene: TRBJ2-1
d_gene: TRBD1
CDR3nt: TGTGCCAGCCTAACGGGACAGGGGTACAATGAGCAGTTCTTC
CDR3aa: CASLTGQGYNEQFF

abundance: NA
v_gene: TRBV7-3
j_gene: TRBJ1-1
d_gene: NA
CDR3nt: TGTGCCAGCAGCGACGGACATTCCACTGAAGCTTTCTTT
CDR3aa: CASSDGHSTEAFF

abundance: once
v_gene: TRBV11-2
j_gene: TRBJ2-1
d_gene: TRBD2
CDR3nt: TGTGCCAGCAGCTCATCTAGCGGGAGCTCCTACAATGAGCAGTTCTTC
CDR3aa: CASSSSSGSSYNEQFF

abundance: NA
v_gene: TRBV25-1
j_gene: TRBJ2-5
d_gene: TRBD1
CDR3nt: TGTGCCAGCAGTCCGGGGACAGGGATTTTTGAGACCCAGTACTTC
CDR3aa: CASSPGTGIFETQYF

abundance: NA
v_gene: TRBV28
j_gene: TRBJ2-7
d_gene: NA
CDR3nt: TGTGCCAGCCCCTCGTCAGTTTTTCCCTACGAGCAGTACTTC
CDR3aa: CASPSSVFPYEQYF

abundance: NA
v_gene: TRBV28
j_gene: TRBJ1-2
d_gene: NA
CDR3nt: TGTGCCAGCAGCACCCCGACAGAGCGCCAGTCTAACTATGGCTACACCTTC
CDR3aa: CASSTPTERQSNYGYTF

abundance: NA
v_gene: TRBV19
j_gene: TRBJ1-1
d_gene: TRBD1
CDR3nt: TGTGCCAGTAGGGTTCACAGGGGAAACACTGAAGCTTTCTTT
CDR3aa: CASRVHRGNTEAFF

abundance: NA
v_gene: TRBV30
j_gene: TRBJ2-6
d_gene: TRBD1
CDR3nt: TGTGCCTGGATTTTTTCGGGCAGGGGGCGGGCTGGGGCCAACGTCCTGACTTTC
CDR3aa: CAWIFSGRGRAGANVLTF

abundance: NA
v_gene: TRBV7-9
j_gene: TRBJ1-4
d_gene: TRBD1
CDR3nt: TGTGCCAGCTCGATCCCCGGACAGGGTGTGCTGTTTTTT
CDR3aa: CASSIPGQGVLFF

abundance: NA
v_gene: TRBV6-4
j_gene: TRBJ2-7
d_gene: NA
CDR3nt: TGTGCCAGCATCAAAAATCCAGGGCAGAACGAGCAGTACTTC
CDR3aa: CASIKNPGQNEQYF

abundance: NA
v_gene: TRBV7-8
j_gene: TRBJ1-2
d_gene: NA
CDR3nt: TGTGCCAGCAGCCCCCAGGAACAGACCCTTCTTTCCTATGGCTACACCTTC
CDR3aa: CASSPQEQTLLSYGYTF

abundance: once
v_gene: TRBV13
j_gene: TRBJ1-3
d_gene: NA
CDR3nt: TGTGCCAGCAGCTTACTTAAAGAGGCTGGAAACACCATATATTTT
CDR3aa: CASSLLKEAGNTIYF

abundance: NA
v_gene: TRBV5-6
j_gene: TRBJ1-5
d_gene: NA
CDR3nt: TGTGCCAGCAGCTTCCAGGCAAGCAATCAGCCCCAGCATTTT
CDR3aa: CASSFQASNQPQHF

abundance: NA
v_gene: TRBV2
j_gene: TRBJ1-5
d_gene: TRBD1
CDR3nt: TGTGCCAGCAGTGAAGCGCTCGGCCAGGGGGTAGTGCTTGGCAATCAGCCCCAGCATTTT
CDR3aa: CASSEALGQGVVLGNQPQHF

abundance: NA
v_gene: TRBV4-1
j_gene: TRBJ1-1
d_gene: NA
CDR3nt: TGCGCCAGCAGTCAAGTGAGTACCTGGAACACTGAAGCTTTCTTT
CDR3aa: CASSQVSTWNTEAFF

abundance: NA
v_gene: TRBV6-5
j_gene: TRBJ1-2
d_gene: NA
CDR3nt: TGTGCCAGCACCAACGCCCGGGGGGAAGGAGGCGGCTACACCTTC
CDR3aa: CASTNARGEGGGYTF

abundance: NA
v_gene: TRBV29-1
j_gene: TRBJ1-2
d_gene: NA
CDR3nt: TGCAGCGCGGGGGGGTGGTTTTCCTTTCAGGATGGCTACACCTTC
CDR3aa: CSAGGWFSFQDGYTF

abundance: once
v_gene: TRBV4-3
j_gene: TRBJ1-1
d_gene: TRBD1
CDR3nt: TGCGCCAGCAGCCAAGTGGGACAGGGGAACACTGAAGCTTTCTTT
CDR3aa: CASSQVGQGNTEAFF

abundance: NA
v_gene: TRBV5-4
j_gene: TRBJ1-2
d_gene: TRBD1
CDR3nt: TGTGCCAGCAAGGGGGCAGGGAGAAGGAACTATGGCTACACCTTC
CDR3aa: CASKGAGRRNYGYTF

abundance: NA
v_gene: TRBV5-6
j_gene: TRBJ2-7
d_gene: NA
CDR3nt: TGTGCCAGCAGCTTCGCCCAGGGGATTTACGAGCAGTACTTC
CDR3aa: CASSFAQGIYEQYF

abundance: NA
v_gene: TRBV30
j_gene: TRBJ2-1
d_gene: NA
CDR3nt: TGTGCCTGGATACCGGGGGAAGTCTTCTACAATGAGCAGTTCTTC
CDR3aa: CAWIPGEVFYNEQFF

abundance: NA
v_gene: TRBV2
j_gene: TRBJ1-2
d_gene: NA
CDR3nt: TGTGCCAGCAGTAGCACAGGCTATGGCTACACCTTC
CDR3aa: CASSSTGYGYTF

abundance: NA
v_gene: TRBV21-1
j_gene: TRBJ1-5
d_gene: NA
CDR3nt: TGTGCCAGCACCAATCGGGAGGGGTCTTGGAGGTTGAGCAATCAGCCCCAGCATTTT
CDR3aa: CASTNREGSWRLSNQPQHF

abundance: NA
v_gene: TRBV7-2
j_gene: TRBJ1-1
d_gene: NA
CDR3nt: TGTGCCAGCAGCCCATACGGGTCCGAAGCTTTCTTT
CDR3aa: CASSPYGSEAFF

abundance: NA
v_gene: TRBV28
j_gene: TRBJ2-5
d_gene: NA
CDR3nt: TGTGCCAGCCACACGGGGGAGACCCAGTACTTC
CDR3aa: CASHTGETQYF

abundance: NA
v_gene: TRBV5-1
j_gene: TRBJ1-1
d_gene: TRBD1
CDR3nt: TGCGCCAGCGCTCTTACAGGGGGCTTACGGGACACTGAAGCTTTCTTT
CDR3aa: CASALTGGLRDTEAFF

abundance: NA
v_gene: TRBV6-4
j_gene: TRBJ2-7
d_gene: TRBD1
CDR3nt: TGTGCCAGCAGCCGGGACAGGGGCTACGAGCAGTACTTC
CDR3aa: CASSRDRGYEQYF

abundance: NA
v_gene: TRBV7-2
j_gene: TRBJ2-5
d_gene: TRBD1
CDR3nt: TGTGCCAGCAGCTTATCCGGACAGGGGGCTCAAGAGACCCAGTACTTC
CDR3aa: CASSLSGQGAQETQYF

abundance: few
v_gene: TRBV23-1
j_gene: TRBJ1-6
d_gene: NA
CDR3nt: TGCGCCAGCAGTCAATCGGTGCAGGGTAGGAATTCACCCCTCCACTTT
CDR3aa: CASSQSVQGRNSPLHF

abundance: few
v_gene: TRBV20-1
j_gene: TRBJ1-1
d_gene: NA
CDR3nt: TGCAGTGCTCACAGGGTGGCCGAAGCTTTCTTT
CDR3aa: CSAHRVAEAFF

abundance: NA
v_gene: TRBV7-9
j_gene: TRBJ1-1
d_gene: TRBD1
CDR3nt: TGTGCCAGCAGCTTTCCAGGGGGCGCGACTGAAGCTTTCTTT
CDR3aa: CASSFPGGATEAFF